This entry describes one T cell receptor (beta chain). These data are taken from a study of regulatory T cells in long-lasting Graves disease. The CDR3 is 15 residues long. J lost 2 bases, V lost 4 bases, and 7 bases had no gene match. Germline-derived CDR1 and CDR2 are DFQATT and SNEGSKA (reference sequence). Documented time point: newly diagnosed GD, antithyroid drugs for less than 3 months. Researchers made the TCR library from RNA that was extracted from PBMCs. Through Arm-PCR of CDR3 regions and iRepertoire HTBI primers, TCR beta libraries were built. In TCRdb, the multiplex PCR reads were re-called with MiXCR into one record per CDR3 protein. The table lists about 540,000 distinct CDR3 sequences, around an eighth of them singletons. These records were also assigned to another study, of T cells in Graves' hyperthyroidism and ophthalmopathy.

V gene TRBV20-1 combines with J gene TRBJ1-4; 7 nucleotides line up with TRBD1. The sequencing here drew on peripheral blood mononuclear cells (PBMCs), taken at new diagnosis, from a patient treated with antithyroid drugs. This sequence originates from a young man with Graves disease. This CDR3 is CSATVQGPTNEKLFF. CDR3 nucleotide sequence: TGCAGTGCTACCGTACAGGGGCCCACTAATGAAAAACTGTTTTTT.